This T cell receptor (beta chain) was recorded in a study of cytomegalovirus exposure and HLA in healthy donors. The study's findings and limits: Generally TCR sequences proved uncommon, though certain public TCRs appeared in numerous donors. Later analysis placed DRB1 highest and HLA-C lowest in TCR association rates, which differed by HLA locus. A further, later analysis showed that HLA-associated TCR beta chains (compared with equally common others) were more clonally expanded. Later on, an analysis tied approximately 17,000 TCR beta sequences to HLA alleles at 0.05 false discovery rate.

Remarks on this clone: Its antigen is not identified.

The study ran its PCR with 60 Vbeta and 13 Jbeta primers. Using immunoSEQ multiplex PCR, the repertoire was profiled, and TCRdb retains in-frame clones only, with some absent. Here the sample table reports 25,000 to 40,000 clones. The V gene lost 3 bases and the J gene lost 10 bases, with 12 bases spanning the gap. The germline CDR1 and CDR2 sequences are KGHSH and LQKENI. This CDR3 has 12 residues. Sequencing input: PBMCs. The clonotype originates from a female donor in good health and CMV-seronegative. The chain couples TRBV18 to TRBJ1-2, with no clear D. The CDR3 region has the DNA TGTGCCAGCTCACCTCGGGATACGTACTACACCTTC. This gives the protein CASSPRDTYYTF.